Sequencing of this T cell receptor beta chain was carried out in a study of radiation and T cells in renal cell carcinoma. The time point is: blood 2 weeks post-SBRT. Treatment given: 15 Gy SBRT to primary tumor, nephrectomy 4 weeks later. The repertoire was sequenced with immunoSEQ multiplex PCR; TCRdb's copy has only in-frame clones and lacks some. The profile shows 120,000 or so clones, around nine tenths of them singletons. The CDR3 runs 15 residues. CDR1 is SGDLS, CDR2 YYNGEE, per germline. The ends lost 0 bases at V and 5 bases at J; junction bases unmatched: 7. On this clone: No antigen is known for it.

The study's findings and limits: Baseline intratumoral clonotype presence is unknown without pretreatment biopsies.

This clonotype originated in a woman aged 70-85 years with renal cell carcinoma. The sample in question was blood, obtained from a patient whose treatment included radiotherapy and nephrectomy. V and J are TRBV9 and TRBJ1-1; 7 nucleotides align to TRBD1. CDR3 nucleotide sequence: TGTGCCAGCAGCGTAGGAGTAGGGGGCAGGACTGAAGCTTTCTTT. This sequence encodes CASSVGVGGRTEAFF.